This T cell receptor (beta chain) was captured by sequencing in a study of regulatory T cells in long-lasting Graves disease. About the research overall: The term persistent Graves' disease signified upward of 5 years on antithyroid drugs with positive TSH receptor antibodies.

Arm-PCR with iRepertoire HTBI primers amplified the CDR3 regions for these TCR beta libraries. TCRdb ran MiXCR on the multiplex PCR reads and lists one entry per CDR3 protein. The table lists a few hundred thousand distinct CDR3 sequences, about 20% of them singletons, with roughly 30% in the top ten. Trimming cost V 4 bases and J 2 bases, with 19 bases left between them. The CDR3 has 17 amino acids. This clonotype appeared a few times. Time point described: persistent/refractory GD, antithyroid drugs over 5 years with positive TRAb. The TCR library was made from RNA extracted from PBMCs. The V call is TRBV12-3 or TRBV12-4, the J call TRBJ2-3; D tentatively fits TRBD1 or TRBD2 (5 bases each). The TCR was taken from a female donor with Graves disease. Source: peripheral blood mononuclear cells (PBMCs), taken when the disease was refractory, from a patient treated with antithyroid drugs. CDR3 nucleotides: TGTGCCAGCAGTTCCAACCGGGACCTAAAATACACAGATACGCAGTATTTT. Translating gives CASSSNRDLKYTDTQYF.